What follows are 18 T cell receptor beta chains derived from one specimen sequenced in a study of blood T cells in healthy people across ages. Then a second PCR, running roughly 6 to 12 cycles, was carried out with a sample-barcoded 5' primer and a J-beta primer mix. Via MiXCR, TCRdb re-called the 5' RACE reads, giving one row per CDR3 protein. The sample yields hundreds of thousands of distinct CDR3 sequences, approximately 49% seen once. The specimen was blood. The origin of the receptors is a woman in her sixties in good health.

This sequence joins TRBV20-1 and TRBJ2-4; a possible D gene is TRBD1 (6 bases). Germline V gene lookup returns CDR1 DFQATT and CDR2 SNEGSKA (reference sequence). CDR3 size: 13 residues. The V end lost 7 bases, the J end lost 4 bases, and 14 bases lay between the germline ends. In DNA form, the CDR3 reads TGCAGTGGCAGGTTCCAGGGGAAAAACATTCAGTACTTC. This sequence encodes CSGRFQGKNIQYF.

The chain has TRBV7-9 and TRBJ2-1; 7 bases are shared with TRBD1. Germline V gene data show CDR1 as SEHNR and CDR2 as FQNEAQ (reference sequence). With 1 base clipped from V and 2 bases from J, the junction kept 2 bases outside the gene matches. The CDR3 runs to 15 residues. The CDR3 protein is CASSLGQGPYNEQFF. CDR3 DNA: TGTGCCAGCAGCTTAGGACAGGGTCCCTACAATGAGCAGTTCTTC.

The CDR3 bases are TGCAGTGCTAGAGGGCAAACTAGCAGGTACGAGCAGTACTTC. Its translation is CSARGQTSRYEQYF. The chain employs TRBV20-1 and TRBJ2-4; a weak D match, TRBD2 (6 bases). The DNA matches TRBJ2-7 better at its end, which makes the J call doubtful. Looked up from germline, CDR1 is DFQATT and CDR2 is SNEGSKA (reference sequence). The CDR3 is made up of 14 amino acids.

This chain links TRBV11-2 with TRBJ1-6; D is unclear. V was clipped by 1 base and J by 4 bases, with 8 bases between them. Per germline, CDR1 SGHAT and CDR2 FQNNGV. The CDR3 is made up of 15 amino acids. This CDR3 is CASSLVGRYNSPLHF. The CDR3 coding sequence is TGTGCCAGCAGCTTAGTTGGCAGGTATAATTCACCCCTCCACTTT.

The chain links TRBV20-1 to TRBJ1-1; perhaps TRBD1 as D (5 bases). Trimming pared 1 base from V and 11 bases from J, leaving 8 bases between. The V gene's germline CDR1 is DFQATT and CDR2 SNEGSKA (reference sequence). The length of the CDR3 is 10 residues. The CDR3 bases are TGCAGTGCTAGAGCTGAGGGGGCTTTCTTT. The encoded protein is CSARAEGAFF.

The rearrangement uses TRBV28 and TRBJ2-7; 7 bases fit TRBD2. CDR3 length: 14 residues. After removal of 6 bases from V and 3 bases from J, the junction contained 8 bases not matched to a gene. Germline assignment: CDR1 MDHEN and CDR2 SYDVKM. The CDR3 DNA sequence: TGTGCCAGCAGCACGACTGGGGGGGTCTACGAGCAGTACTTC. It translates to CASSTTGGVYEQYF.

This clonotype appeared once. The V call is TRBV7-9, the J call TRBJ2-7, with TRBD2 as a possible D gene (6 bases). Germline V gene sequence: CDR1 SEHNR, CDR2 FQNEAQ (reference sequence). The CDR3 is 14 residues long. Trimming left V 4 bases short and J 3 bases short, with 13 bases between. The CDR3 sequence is CASSSGGSIYEQYF. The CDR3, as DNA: TGTGCCAGCAGCTCTGGGGGGTCCATCTACGAGCAGTACTTC.

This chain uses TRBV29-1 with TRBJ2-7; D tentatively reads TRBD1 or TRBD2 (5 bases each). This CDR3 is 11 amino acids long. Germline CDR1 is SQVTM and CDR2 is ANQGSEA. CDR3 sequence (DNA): TGCACCGTGGGGGACCTCTGCCCGCAGTACTTC. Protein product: CTVGDLCPQYF.

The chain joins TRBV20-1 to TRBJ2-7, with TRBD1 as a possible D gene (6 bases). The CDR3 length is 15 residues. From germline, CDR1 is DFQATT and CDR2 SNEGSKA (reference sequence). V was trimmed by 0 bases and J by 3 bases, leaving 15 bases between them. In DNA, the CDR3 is TGCAGTGCTAGAGATTACAGGGTAGGGGACTACGAGCAGTACTTC. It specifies CSARDYRVGDYEQYF.

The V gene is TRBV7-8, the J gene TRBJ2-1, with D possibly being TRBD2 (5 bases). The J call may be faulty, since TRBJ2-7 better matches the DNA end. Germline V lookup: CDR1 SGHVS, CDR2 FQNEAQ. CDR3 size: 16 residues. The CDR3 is CASSLNRERAYNEQYF. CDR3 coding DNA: TGTGCCAGCAGCTTAAATAGGGAGCGTGCCTACAATGAGCAGTACTTC.

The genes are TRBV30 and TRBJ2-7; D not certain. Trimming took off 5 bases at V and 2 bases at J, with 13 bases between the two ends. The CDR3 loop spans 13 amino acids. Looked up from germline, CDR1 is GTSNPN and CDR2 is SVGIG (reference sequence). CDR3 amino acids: CAWARSRAYEQYF. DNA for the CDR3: TGTGCCTGGGCGAGGAGTAGGGCCTACGAGCAGTACTTC. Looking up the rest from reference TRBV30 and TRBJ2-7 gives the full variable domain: SQTIHQWPATLVQPVGSPLSLECTVEGTSNPNLYWYRQAAGRGLQLLFYSVGIGQISSEVPQNLSASRPQDRQFILSSKKLLLSDSGFYLCAWARSRAYEQYFGPGTRLTVT.

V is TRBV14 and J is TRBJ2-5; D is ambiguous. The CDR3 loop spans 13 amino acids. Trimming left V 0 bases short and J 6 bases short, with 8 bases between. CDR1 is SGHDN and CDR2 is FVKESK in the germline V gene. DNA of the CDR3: TGTGCCAGCAGCCAAGATAGTTTACAGACCCAGTACTTC. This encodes CASSQDSLQTQYF.

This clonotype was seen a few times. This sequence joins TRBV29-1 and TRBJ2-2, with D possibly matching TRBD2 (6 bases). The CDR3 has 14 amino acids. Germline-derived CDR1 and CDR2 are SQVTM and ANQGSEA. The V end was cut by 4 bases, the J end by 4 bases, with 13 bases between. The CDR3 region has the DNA TGCAGCGTTGTTGTCACTAGCTTCACCGGGGAGCTGTTTTTT. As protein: CSVVVTSFTGELFF.

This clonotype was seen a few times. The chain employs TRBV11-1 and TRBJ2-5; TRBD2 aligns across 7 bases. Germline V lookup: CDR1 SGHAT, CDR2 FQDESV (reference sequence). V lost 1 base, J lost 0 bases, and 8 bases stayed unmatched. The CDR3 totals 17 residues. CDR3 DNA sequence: TGTGCCAGCAGCTTAGGGTTGCCAGCGGGGCACCAAGAGACCCAGTACTTC. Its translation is CASSLGLPAGHQETQYF.

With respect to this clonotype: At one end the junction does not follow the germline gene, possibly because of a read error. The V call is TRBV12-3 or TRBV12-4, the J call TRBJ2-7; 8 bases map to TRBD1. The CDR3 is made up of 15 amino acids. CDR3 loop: CASSLGQGLPYEQYF. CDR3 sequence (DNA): TGTGCCAGCAGCTTAGGACAGGGTTTACCGTACGAGCAGTACTTC.

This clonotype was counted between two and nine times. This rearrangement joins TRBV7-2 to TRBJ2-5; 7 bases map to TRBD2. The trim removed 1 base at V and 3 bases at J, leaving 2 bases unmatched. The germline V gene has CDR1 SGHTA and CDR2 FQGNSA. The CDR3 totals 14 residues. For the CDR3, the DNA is TGTGCCAGCAGCTTAGATCTAGCGGAAGAGACCCAGTACTTC. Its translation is CASSLDLAEETQYF.

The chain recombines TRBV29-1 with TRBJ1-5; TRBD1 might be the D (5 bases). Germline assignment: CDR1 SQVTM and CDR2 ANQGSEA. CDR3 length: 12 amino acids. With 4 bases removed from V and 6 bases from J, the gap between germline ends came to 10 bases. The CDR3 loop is CSVGERGQPQHF. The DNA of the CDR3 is TGCAGCGTTGGGGAGAGGGGTCAGCCCCAGCATTTT.

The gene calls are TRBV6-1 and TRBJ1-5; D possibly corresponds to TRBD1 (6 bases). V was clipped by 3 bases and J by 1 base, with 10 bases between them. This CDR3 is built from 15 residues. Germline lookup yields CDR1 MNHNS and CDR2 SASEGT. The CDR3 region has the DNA TGTGCCAGCAGTGAGGGGGACAACAGCAATCAGCCCCAGCATTTT. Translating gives CASSEGDNSNQPQHF.